This T cell receptor (beta chain) comes out of a study of blood T cell repertoires in COVID-19. Study background: The analysed material was cDNA or gDNA that came from T cells, B-cell-depleted T cells, or PBMCs.

V was pared by 1 base and J by 5 bases, with 3 bases of the junction left unmatched. The CDR3 has 15 residues. Germline V gene data show CDR1 as MGHRA and CDR2 as YSYEKL. In the source study's methods: Scientists estimated how many nucleated cells there were by amplifying reference gene primers. Repertoires were generated with immunoSEQ multiplex PCR, while TCRdb's copy carries only in-frame clones and drops some. D and trimming come from the DNA, and the V and J calls and clone size come from that table. The sample lists around 200,000 clones, 70% to 85% occurring once. The table lists this clone with a few counts.

The J gene is TRBJ1-5, the V gene TRBV4-1, with 9 bases fitting TRBD1. This clonotype originated in a human donor in a cohort sampled during active COVID-19. Sequencing was carried out using peripheral blood. CDR3 amino acids: CASSQVRDRDQPQHF. The CDR3 nucleotides read TGCGCCAGCAGCCAAGTGAGGGACAGGGATCAGCCCCAGCATTTT.